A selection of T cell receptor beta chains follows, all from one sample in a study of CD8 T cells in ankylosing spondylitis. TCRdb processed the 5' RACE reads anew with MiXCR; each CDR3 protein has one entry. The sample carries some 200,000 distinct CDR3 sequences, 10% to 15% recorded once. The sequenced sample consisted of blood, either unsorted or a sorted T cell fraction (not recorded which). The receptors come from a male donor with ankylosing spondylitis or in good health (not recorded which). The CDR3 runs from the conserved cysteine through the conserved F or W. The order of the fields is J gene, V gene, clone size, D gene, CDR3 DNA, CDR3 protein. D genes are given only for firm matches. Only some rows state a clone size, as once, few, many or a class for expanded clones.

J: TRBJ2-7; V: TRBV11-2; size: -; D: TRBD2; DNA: TGTGCCAGCAGCCTCCCCTTCGGGGGTAGCGGGAAACCCTACGAGCAGTACTTC; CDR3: CASSLPFGGSGKPYEQYF
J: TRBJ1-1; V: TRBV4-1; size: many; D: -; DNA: TGCGCCAGCAGCCATGAAAATCGGGATACTGAAGCTTTCTTT; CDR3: CASSHENRDTEAFF
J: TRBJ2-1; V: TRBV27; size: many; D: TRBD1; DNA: TGTGCCAGCAGTTTATCGTCGGGACAGGGTGTCAATGAGCAGTTCTTC; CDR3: CASSLSSGQGVNEQFF
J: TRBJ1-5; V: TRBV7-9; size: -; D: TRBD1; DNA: TGTGCCAGCAGCTCGATGACAGGGATACAGCCCCAGCATTTT; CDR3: CASSSMTGIQPQHF
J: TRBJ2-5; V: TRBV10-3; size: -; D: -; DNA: TGTGCCATCGGCCCCCCGGTCGGGGAGACCCAGTACTTC; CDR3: CAIGPPVGETQYF
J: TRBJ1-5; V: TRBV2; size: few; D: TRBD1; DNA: TGTGCCACCCAGACCGGGACAGGGAATCAGCCCCAGCATTTT; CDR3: CATQTGTGNQPQHF
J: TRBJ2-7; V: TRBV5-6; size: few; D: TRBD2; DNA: TGTGCCAGCAGCCGGGGACTAGCGAAAGAATACGAGCAGTACTTC; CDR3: CASSRGLAKEYEQYF
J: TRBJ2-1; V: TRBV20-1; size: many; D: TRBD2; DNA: TGCAGTGCTAGTTTCTCGGGACTATCGATCTACAATGAGCAGTTCTTC; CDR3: CSASFSGLSIYNEQFF
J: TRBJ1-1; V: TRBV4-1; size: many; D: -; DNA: TGCGCCAGCTCCTTAGCGGGGTCGAACACTGAAGCTTTCTTT; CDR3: CASSLAGSNTEAFF
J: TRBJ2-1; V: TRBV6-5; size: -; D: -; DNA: TGTGCCAGCAGTTCGGACGTAAGCTCCTACAATGAGCAGTTCTTC; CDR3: CASSSDVSSYNEQFF
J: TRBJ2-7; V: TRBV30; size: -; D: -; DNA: TGTGCCTGGAGGGCAGGGCTAGAGTTCCTCTACGAGCAGTACTTC; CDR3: CAWRAGLEFLYEQYF
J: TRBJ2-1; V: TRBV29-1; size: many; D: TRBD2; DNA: TGCAGCGTTGAAGAAGGGAGCGGCACGGGAGGAATCTCCTACAATGAGCAGTTCTTC; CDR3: CSVEEGSGTGGISYNEQFF
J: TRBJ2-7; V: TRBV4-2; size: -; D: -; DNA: TGTGCCAGCAGTGCCGGGACTTCTAGCTCCTACGAGCAGTACTTC; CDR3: CASSAGTSSSYEQYF
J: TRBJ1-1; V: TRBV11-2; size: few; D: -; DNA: TGTGCCAGCAGCCCTAGGGAGATTGGAAGCACTGAAGCTTTCTTT; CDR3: CASSPREIGSTEAFF
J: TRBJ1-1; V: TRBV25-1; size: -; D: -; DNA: TGTGCCAGCAGCCCAGGGCACGACAACACTGAAGCTTTCTTT; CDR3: CASSPGHDNTEAFF
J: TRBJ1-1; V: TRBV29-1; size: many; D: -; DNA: TGCAGCGTTGAAGATCGGACCGCGGTAGAAGCTTTCTTT; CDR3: CSVEDRTAVEAFF
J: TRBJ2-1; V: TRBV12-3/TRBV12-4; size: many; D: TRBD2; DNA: TGTGCCAGCAGTTTGTCGGGGGGGGGCAATGAGCAGTTCTTC; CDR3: CASSLSGGGNEQFF
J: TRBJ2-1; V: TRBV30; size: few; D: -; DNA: TGTGCCTGGACCGGGCAGGATGAGCAGTTCTTC; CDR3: CAWTGQDEQFF
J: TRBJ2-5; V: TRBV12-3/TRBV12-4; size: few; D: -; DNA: TGTGCCAGCAGTTTAGCGCGGGGAACCCAAGAGACCCAGTACTTC; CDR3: CASSLARGTQETQYF
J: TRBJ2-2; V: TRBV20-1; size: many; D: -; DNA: TGCAGTGCTGAGAGCGGAGGGAACACCGGGGAGCTGTTTTTT; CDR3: CSAESGGNTGELFF
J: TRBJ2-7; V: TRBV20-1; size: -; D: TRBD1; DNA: TGCAGTGCTACCGGGACAGGGACCTACGAGCAGTACTTC; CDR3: CSATGTGTYEQYF
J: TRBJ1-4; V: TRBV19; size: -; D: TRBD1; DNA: TGTGCCAGTAGTATCCTACAGGGGGGAAATGAAAAACTGTTTTTT; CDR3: CASSILQGGNEKLFF
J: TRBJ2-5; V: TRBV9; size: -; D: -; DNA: TGTGCCAGCAGCTTAGGAGGGACGGCTAAAGAGACCCAGTACTTC; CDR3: CASSLGGTAKETQYF
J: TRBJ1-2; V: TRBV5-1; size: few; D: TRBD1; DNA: TGCGCCAGCAGCCCCAGTCGGGGGGGACAGGGGATTTATGGCTACACCTTC; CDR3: CASSPSRGGQGIYGYTF
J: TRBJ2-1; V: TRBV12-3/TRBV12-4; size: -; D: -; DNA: TGTGCCAGCAGAAGTTTCCAGTACAATGAGCAGTTCTTC; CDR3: CASRSFQYNEQFF
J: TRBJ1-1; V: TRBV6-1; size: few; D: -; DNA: TGTGCCAGCAAAGAGGTGAACACTGAAGCTTTCTTT; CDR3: CASKEVNTEAFF
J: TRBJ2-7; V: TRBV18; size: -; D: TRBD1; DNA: TGTGCCAGCTCACCACCTCAGGGGGACGAGCAGTACTTC; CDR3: CASSPPQGDEQYF
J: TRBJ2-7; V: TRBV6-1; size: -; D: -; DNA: TGTGCCAGCAGTGAAGGATTGGCAGGGCGAACTTTTACCTACGAGCAGTACTTC; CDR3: CASSEGLAGRTFTYEQYF
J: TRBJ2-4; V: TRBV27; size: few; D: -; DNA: TGTGCCAGCAGTTCCCGTGGTTCACTAGCCAAAAACATTCAGTACTTC; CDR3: CASSSRGSLAKNIQYF
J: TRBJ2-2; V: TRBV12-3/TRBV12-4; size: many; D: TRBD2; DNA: TGTGCCAGCAGTCCTCCGGGACTAGCGGGGACCGGGGAGCTGTTTTTT; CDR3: CASSPPGLAGTGELFF
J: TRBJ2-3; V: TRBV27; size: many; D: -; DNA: TGTGCCAGCAGTTTCGCCAGAAGCACAGATACGCAGTATTTT; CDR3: CASSFARSTDTQYF
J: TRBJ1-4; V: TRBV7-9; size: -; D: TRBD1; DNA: TGTGCCAGCAGCCCAGACAGGGGCCGGACGGCTAATGAAAAACTGTTTTTT; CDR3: CASSPDRGRTANEKLFF
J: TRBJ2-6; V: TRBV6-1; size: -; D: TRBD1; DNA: TGTGCCAGCATCGGACAGGGGCCGTCTGGGGCCAACGTCCTGACTTTC; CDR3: CASIGQGPSGANVLTF
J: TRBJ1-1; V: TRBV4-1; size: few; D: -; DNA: TGCGCCAGCAGCCAGATGACAGGGAACACTGAAGCTTTCTTT; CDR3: CASSQMTGNTEAFF
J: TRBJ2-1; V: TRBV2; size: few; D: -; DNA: TGTGCCAGCACCCGGGGAGCAGAGAACAATGAGCAGTTCTTC; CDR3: CASTRGAENNEQFF
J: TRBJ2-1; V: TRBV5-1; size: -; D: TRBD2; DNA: TGCGCCAGCAGCGGGCGGATAGCGGGGGGGCATAGTGAGCAGTTCTTC; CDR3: CASSGRIAGGHSEQFF
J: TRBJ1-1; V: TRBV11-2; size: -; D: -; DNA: TGTGCCAGCGCTCCGGGGCCCAGCGCTGAAGCTTTCTTT; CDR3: CASAPGPSAEAFF
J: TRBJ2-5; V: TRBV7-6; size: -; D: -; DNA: TGTGCCAGCAGCTTAGCGCTCTTAGAGACCCAGTACTTC; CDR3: CASSLALLETQYF
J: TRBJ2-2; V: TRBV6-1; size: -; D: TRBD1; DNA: TGTGCCAGCAGTCAAAACCGGGACAGGGATCCCGGGGAGCTGTTTTTT; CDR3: CASSQNRDRDPGELFF
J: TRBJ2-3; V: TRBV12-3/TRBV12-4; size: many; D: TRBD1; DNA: TGTGCCAGCAGTCCGGACAGGGAGACAGATACGCAGTATTTT; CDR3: CASSPDRETDTQYF
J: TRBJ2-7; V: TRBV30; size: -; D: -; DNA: TGTGCCTGGAGTGTCTCCAGGGATCCCTACGAGCAGTACTTC; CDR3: CAWSVSRDPYEQYF
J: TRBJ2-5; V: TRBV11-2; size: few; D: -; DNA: TGTGCCAGCAGCCTATATAAGACCCAGTACTTC; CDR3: CASSLYKTQYF
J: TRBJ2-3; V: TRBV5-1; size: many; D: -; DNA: TGCGCCAGCAGCCCGGATGGGGGGCTAGGGACAGATACGCAGTATTTT; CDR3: CASSPDGGLGTDTQYF
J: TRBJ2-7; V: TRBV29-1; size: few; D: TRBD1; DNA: TGCAGCGTTACTGACAGGGGGACGGCCGAGCAGTACTTC; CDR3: CSVTDRGTAEQYF
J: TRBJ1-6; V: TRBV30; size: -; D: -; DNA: TGTGCCTGGAGTGTAGCCAGCTCCTATAATTCACCCCTCCACTTT; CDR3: CAWSVASSYNSPLHF
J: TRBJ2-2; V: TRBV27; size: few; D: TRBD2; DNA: TGTGCCAGCAGTTTTCTAGCGGGAGGGCCGCCTTCCGGGGAGCTGTTTTTT; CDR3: CASSFLAGGPPSGELFF
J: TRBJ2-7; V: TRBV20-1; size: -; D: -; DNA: TGCAGTGCCAGGGCCTCATCCCAATACGAGCAGTACTTC; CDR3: CSARASSQYEQYF
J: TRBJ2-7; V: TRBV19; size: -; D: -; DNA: TGTGCCAGTACCAAGGAGGGTTTGGACACTTTGGGATCCTACGAGCAGTACTTC; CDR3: CASTKEGLDTLGSYEQYF
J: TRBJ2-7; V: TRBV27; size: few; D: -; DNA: TGTGCCAGCGGGCCCGGGACACTCGTCTCCTACGAGCAGTACTTC; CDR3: CASGPGTLVSYEQYF
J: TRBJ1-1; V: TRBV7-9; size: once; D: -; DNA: TGTGCCAGCAGCAGCCTACCCGTGGGGGGCAACACTGAAGCTTTCTTT; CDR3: CASSSLPVGGNTEAFF
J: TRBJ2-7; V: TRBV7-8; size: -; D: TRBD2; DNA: TGTGCCAGCAGCCTATGGCGGACTAGCGGGGTCTTAGACGAGCAGTACTTC; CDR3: CASSLWRTSGVLDEQYF
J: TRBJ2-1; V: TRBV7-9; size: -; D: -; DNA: TGTGCCAGCAGCTTCACCCTCAATGAGCAGTTCTTC; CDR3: CASSFTLNEQFF
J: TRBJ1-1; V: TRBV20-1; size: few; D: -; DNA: TGCAGTGCTACCCCGGGTAGGGTAGGGATGAACACTGAAGCTTTCTTT; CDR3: CSATPGRVGMNTEAFF
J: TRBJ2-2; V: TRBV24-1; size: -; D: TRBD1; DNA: TGTGCCACCAGTGATCGGACAGGGGATCACGGGGAGCTGTTTTTT; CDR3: CATSDRTGDHGELFF
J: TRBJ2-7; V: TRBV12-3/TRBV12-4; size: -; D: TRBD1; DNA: TGTGCCAGCAGTCCAGGGGGTACTGGGAGCGAGCAGTACTTC; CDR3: CASSPGGTGSEQYF
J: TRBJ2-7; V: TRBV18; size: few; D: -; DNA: TGTGCCAGCTCACCACGGGACACCCTATACGAGCAGTACTTC; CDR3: CASSPRDTLYEQYF